This T cell receptor beta chain derives from a study of patients and donors after allogeneic stem cell transplantation (dated by TCRdb to about 2020). The V and J ends are trimmed by 6 bases and 4 bases, leaving 17 bases between them. From its cysteine to its phenylalanine, the CDR3 spans 15 amino acids. Of all the DNA, just the CDR3 is kept, 45 bases in frame from base 1. Compared with the rest of its sample, this clonotype is medium-sized (0.01 to 0.1%). The clone's antigen remains unknown. Base qualities are missing; no much larger clone stands one base away. Library preparation was by RT-PCR. Sequencer: NextSeq 550. TCRdb redid the processing of the public reads, applying fastp at Q25 and MiXCR, and retained in-frame beta chains. When rows share a CDR3 protein, they turn into one entry using the most common DNA and genes. Across this sample there are over 1,500 distinct CDR3 sequences, with approximately 3.5% seen only once. The top ten constitute 9.5% to 15% of the sample.

Sequenced: blood, either unsorted or a sorted T cell fraction (not recorded which). This TCR was recovered from a human donor who was either an allogeneic HSCT recipient or a stem cell or donor lymphocyte infusion donor (not recorded which). It is not recorded whose cells these are; they may come from a transplant donor. Recombination connected TRBV12-3 or TRBV12-4 to TRBJ2-3; 6 matching bases give a weak D call of TRBD1. This receptor has the CDR3 CASSPPATGPDTQYF. The sequence in DNA is TGTGCCAGCAGCCCACCCGCCACAGGGCCAGATACGCAGTATTTT.